The source of this T cell receptor beta chain is a study of T-cell memory formation after mild COVID-19. Study-wide context: TCR clusters largely stayed donor specific.

Germline V gene data show CDR1 as SGHDT and CDR2 as YYEEEE. This CDR3 spans 11 amino acids. One entry per CDR3 protein, called by TCRdb with MiXCR from the 5' RACE reads. The data hold approximately 300,000 distinct CDR3 sequences, with 15% to 20% observed a single time. Overall study results and limits: Confirmation was lacking for SARS-CoV-2 specificity of second-wave clones that peaked on day 37.

Details on this clonotype: Its specificity is unknown. An end of the junction differs from the germline gene, which may be a read error.

This chain joins TRBV5-6 and TRBJ2-7; D remains ambiguous. The TCR comes from a man younger than 30 who had mild COVID-19 (a few samples of this study predate the infection). Cell type and time point are not known. Sequences were obtained from PBMCs or a T cell subset sorted from them (not recorded which). CDR3: CARSLNYEQYF. The CDR3 nucleotides read TGTGCCAGAAGCTTGAATTACGAGCAGTACTTC.